A selection of T cell receptor beta chains follows, all from one sample in a study of prognosis after radiotherapy for stage I lung cancer. Via MiXCR, TCRdb re-called the multiplex PCR reads, giving one row per CDR3 protein. The table includes approximately 35,000 distinct CDR3 sequences, under 40% detected once. The sample here was PBMCs, taken before or after stereotactic body radiation therapy (not recorded which). The receptors were gathered from a donor over 45 with non-small cell lung cancer. CDR3s include the opening cysteine and the closing phenylalanine or tryptophan. D genes are given only for firm matches. Clone sizes are given selectively: once, few, many, or a class where the clone is expanded.

size: many; D: TRBD2; J: TRBJ2-5; V: TRBV3-1; CDR3: CASSQTSGGQETQYF
size: many; D: -; J: TRBJ1-1; V: TRBV20-1; CDR3: CSAPRGNTEAFF
size: -; D: -; J: TRBJ2-3; V: TRBV9; CDR3: CASSVASFQADTQYF
size: many; D: -; J: TRBJ2-3; V: TRBV2; CDR3: CASSKGSVTDTQYF
size: -; D: TRBD1; J: TRBJ1-2; V: TRBV12-3/TRBV12-4; CDR3: CASGQTGDYGYTF
size: many; D: -; J: TRBJ1-3; V: TRBV7-7; CDR3: CASSLLHSGNTIYF
size: many; D: -; J: TRBJ1-5; V: TRBV30; CDR3: CAWSLTPDQPQHF
size: medium-sized; D: -; J: TRBJ2-7; V: TRBV27; CDR3: CASSSRPYEQYF
size: many; D: -; J: TRBJ1-2; V: TRBV28; CDR3: CAISGPAGNYGYTF
size: many; D: TRBD1; J: TRBJ1-2; V: TRBV9; CDR3: CASSVDTTGAADLNNYGYTF
size: many; D: TRBD1; J: TRBJ1-4; V: TRBV5-1; CDR3: CASSLGQGGEKLFF
size: many; D: -; J: TRBJ2-3; V: TRBV3-1; CDR3: CASSQRARAEGTDTQYF
size: many; D: -; J: TRBJ1-5; V: TRBV27; CDR3: CASSLRQGNQPQHF
size: once; D: TRBD2; J: TRBJ2-7; V: TRBV20-1; CDR3: CSGIAGWEEQYF
size: many; D: TRBD2; J: TRBJ2-1; V: TRBV25-1; CDR3: CASSLAGAQEQFF
size: -; D: TRBD1; J: TRBJ2-2; V: TRBV19; CDR3: CASSFRSGQRTWELFF
size: many; D: TRBD2; J: TRBJ2-1; V: TRBV29-1; CDR3: CSALAGGTPDEQFF
size: once; D: TRBD2; J: TRBJ2-7; V: TRBV28; CDR3: CDSHSGGVLYEQYF
size: -; D: TRBD1; J: TRBJ1-5; V: TRBV12-3/TRBV12-4; CDR3: CASSLGTGGNQPQHF
size: once; D: -; J: TRBJ2-1; V: TRBV28; CDR3: CASTSTSYNEHLF
size: medium-sized; D: -; J: TRBJ1-2; V: TRBV20-1; CDR3: CSARDDKGRGYTF
size: many; D: -; J: TRBJ2-1; V: TRBV6-1; CDR3: CASKGERGRSSYNEQFF
size: many; D: -; J: TRBJ2-7; V: TRBV10-3; CDR3: CATSGVGGFSYEQYF
size: -; D: -; J: TRBJ2-7; V: TRBV2; CDR3: CAGKYGTGSYEQYF
size: many; D: TRBD1; J: TRBJ1-1; V: TRBV7-8; CDR3: CASSLYRGSAFF
size: many; D: -; J: TRBJ1-2; V: TRBV20-1; CDR3: CSAVLPGAYGYTF
size: medium-sized; D: -; J: TRBJ1-3; V: TRBV11-3; CDR3: CASSFTQISGNTIYF
size: many; D: TRBD1; J: TRBJ1-5; V: TRBV6-1; CDR3: CASSPGNLRGSSQPQHF
size: many; D: -; J: TRBJ1-1; V: TRBV12-3/TRBV12-4; CDR3: CASSLGTYATEAFF
size: -; D: -; J: TRBJ2-7; V: TRBV7-2; CDR3: CASSSLAGQMGLYEQYF
size: many; D: -; J: TRBJ1-3; V: TRBV6-1; CDR3: CASSNGILSGNTIYF
size: medium-sized; D: -; J: TRBJ2-1; V: TRBV20-1; CDR3: CSAEDASSYNEQFF
size: many; D: -; J: TRBJ2-1; V: TRBV5-1; CDR3: CASSFWGDSYNEQFF
size: medium-sized; D: -; J: TRBJ1-6; V: TRBV28; CDR3: CASSLALRNSPLHF
size: -; D: -; J: TRBJ2-1; V: TRBV19; CDR3: CASSPGRYYDEQFF
size: many; D: -; J: TRBJ1-3; V: TRBV15; CDR3: CATSRDLGLENTIYF
size: many; D: TRBD1; J: TRBJ2-3; V: TRBV18; CDR3: CASSPSIEGAADTQYF
size: -; D: -; J: TRBJ2-5; V: TRBV29-1; CDR3: CSVEGQPKETQYF
size: once; D: TRBD2; J: TRBJ2-7; V: TRBV7-9; CDR3: CASSSSGTREYF
size: many; D: TRBD1; J: TRBJ1-1; V: TRBV6-5; CDR3: CASSYEAGGTEAFF
size: -; D: TRBD2; J: TRBJ2-1; V: TRBV6-2/TRBV6-3; CDR3: CASSDLLACADEQFF
size: -; D: TRBD2; J: TRBJ2-1; V: TRBV6-1; CDR3: CASSRLAGERFF
size: many; D: -; J: TRBJ2-5; V: TRBV30; CDR3: CAWSVVKETQYF
size: many; D: TRBD2; J: TRBJ2-3; V: TRBV19; CDR3: CASRPNRGWRGGTSSTDTQYF
size: many; D: -; J: TRBJ1-2; V: TRBV19; CDR3: CASNLRQAGRGYTF
size: many; D: -; J: TRBJ2-4; V: TRBV20-1; CDR3: CSARDLMGLVNIQYF
size: many; D: -; J: TRBJ1-4; V: TRBV28; CDR3: CASSPPGRSGEKLFF
size: many; D: TRBD1; J: TRBJ1-4; V: TRBV6-1; CDR3: CASSDVTGAAEKLFF
size: many; D: TRBD1; J: TRBJ2-5; V: TRBV9; CDR3: CASRRTGEETQYF
size: -; D: -; J: TRBJ2-7; V: TRBV7-3; CDR3: CASSLEAWSYEQYF
size: many; D: -; J: TRBJ2-7; V: TRBV20-1; CDR3: CSARDGATPEQYF
size: -; D: -; J: TRBJ1-4; V: TRBV9; CDR3: CASSVSGSDEKLFF
size: -; D: TRBD2; J: TRBJ2-1; V: TRBV12-3/TRBV12-4; CDR3: CDSSGTSGRAEKFF
size: many; D: -; J: TRBJ2-7; V: TRBV6-1; CDR3: CASTSGLYEQYF
size: -; D: -; J: TRBJ2-3; V: TRBV7-8; CDR3: CASSRDRLGGADTQYF